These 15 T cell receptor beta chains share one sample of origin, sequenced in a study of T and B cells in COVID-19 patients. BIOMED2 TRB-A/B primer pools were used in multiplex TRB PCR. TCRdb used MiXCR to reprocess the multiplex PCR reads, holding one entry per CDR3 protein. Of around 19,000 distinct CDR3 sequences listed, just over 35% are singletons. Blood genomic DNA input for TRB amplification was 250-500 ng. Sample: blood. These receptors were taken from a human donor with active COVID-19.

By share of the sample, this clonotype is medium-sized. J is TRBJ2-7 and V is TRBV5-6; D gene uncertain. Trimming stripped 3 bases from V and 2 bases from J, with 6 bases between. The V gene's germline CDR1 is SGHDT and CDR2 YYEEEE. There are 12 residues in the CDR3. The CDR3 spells CASSSNPYEQYV. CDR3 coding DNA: TGTGCCAGCAGCTCCAACCCCTACGAGCAGTACGTC.

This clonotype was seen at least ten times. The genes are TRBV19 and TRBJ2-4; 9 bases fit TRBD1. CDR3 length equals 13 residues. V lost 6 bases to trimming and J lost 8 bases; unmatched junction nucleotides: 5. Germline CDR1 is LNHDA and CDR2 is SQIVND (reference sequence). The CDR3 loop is CASSGQGSHIQYF. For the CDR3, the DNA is TGTGCCAGTAGCGGACAGGGGAGTCACATTCAGTACTTC.

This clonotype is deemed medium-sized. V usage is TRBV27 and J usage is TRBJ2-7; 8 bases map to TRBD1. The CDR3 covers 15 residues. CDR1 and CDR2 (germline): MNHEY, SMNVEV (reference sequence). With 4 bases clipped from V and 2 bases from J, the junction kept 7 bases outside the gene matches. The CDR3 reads CASSSPQGATYEQYF. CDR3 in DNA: TGTGCCAGCAGTTCCCCTCAGGGGGCCACCTACGAGCAGTACTTC.

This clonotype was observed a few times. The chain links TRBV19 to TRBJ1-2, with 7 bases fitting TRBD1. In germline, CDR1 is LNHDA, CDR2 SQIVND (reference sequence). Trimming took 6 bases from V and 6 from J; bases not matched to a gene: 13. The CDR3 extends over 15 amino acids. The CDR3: CASSRWRGPSDGYTF. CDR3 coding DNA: TGTGCCAGTAGCCGATGGAGGGGGCCGTCGGATGGCTACACCTTC.

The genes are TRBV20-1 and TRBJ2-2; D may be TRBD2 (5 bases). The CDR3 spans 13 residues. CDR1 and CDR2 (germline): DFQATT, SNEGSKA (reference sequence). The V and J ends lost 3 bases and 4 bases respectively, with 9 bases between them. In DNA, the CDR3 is TGCAGTGCTAGTCAGGACTCCACCGGGGAGCTGTTTTTT. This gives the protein CSASQDSTGELFF.

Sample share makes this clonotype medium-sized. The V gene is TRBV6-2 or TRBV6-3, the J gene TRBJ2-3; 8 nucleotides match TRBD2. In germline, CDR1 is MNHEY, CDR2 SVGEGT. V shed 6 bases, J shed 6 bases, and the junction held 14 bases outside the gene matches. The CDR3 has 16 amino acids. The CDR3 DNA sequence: TGTGCCAGCAGCCCCCCCGGTAGCGGGGTCGGTGATACGCAGTATTTT. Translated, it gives CASSPPGSGVGDTQYF.

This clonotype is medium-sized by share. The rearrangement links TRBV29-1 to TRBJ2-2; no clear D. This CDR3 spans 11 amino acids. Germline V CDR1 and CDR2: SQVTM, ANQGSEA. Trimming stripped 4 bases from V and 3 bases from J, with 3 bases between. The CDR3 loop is CSVGDTGELFF. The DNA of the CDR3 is TGCAGCGTTGGGGACACCGGGGAGCTGTTTTTT.

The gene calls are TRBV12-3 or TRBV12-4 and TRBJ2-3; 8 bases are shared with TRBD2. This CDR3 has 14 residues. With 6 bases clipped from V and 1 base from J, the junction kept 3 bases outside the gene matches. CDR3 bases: TGTGCCAGCAGAAGAGCGGGAGGCACAGATACGCAGTATTTT. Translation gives CASRRAGGTDTQYF.

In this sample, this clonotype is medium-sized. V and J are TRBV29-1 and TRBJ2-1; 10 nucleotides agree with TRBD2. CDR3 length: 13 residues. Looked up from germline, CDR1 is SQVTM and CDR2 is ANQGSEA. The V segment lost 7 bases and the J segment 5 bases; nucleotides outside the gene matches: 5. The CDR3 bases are TGCAGCGCCCCGGGACTAGCGAACAATGAGCAGTTCTTC. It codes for CSAPGLANNEQFF.

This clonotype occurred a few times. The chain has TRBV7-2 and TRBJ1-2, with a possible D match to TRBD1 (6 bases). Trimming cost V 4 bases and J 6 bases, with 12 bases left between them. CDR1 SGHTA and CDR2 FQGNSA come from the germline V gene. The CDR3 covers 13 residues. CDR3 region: CASSYRQEDGYTF. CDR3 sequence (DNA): TGTGCCAGCAGCTACCGACAGGAGGATGGCTACACCTTC.

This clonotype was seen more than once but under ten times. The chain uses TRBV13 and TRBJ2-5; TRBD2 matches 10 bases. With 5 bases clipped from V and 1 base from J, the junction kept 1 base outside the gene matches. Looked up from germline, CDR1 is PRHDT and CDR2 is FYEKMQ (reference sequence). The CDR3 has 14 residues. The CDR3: CASSERGGQETQYF. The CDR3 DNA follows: TGTGCCAGCAGCGAGCGGGGGGGCCAAGAGACCCAGTACTTC.

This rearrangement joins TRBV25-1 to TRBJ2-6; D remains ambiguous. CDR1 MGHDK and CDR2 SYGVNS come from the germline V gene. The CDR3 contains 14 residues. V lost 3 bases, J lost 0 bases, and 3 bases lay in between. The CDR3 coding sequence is TGTGCCAGCAGTGAGAACTCTGGGGCCAACGTCCTGACTTTC. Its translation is CASSENSGANVLTF. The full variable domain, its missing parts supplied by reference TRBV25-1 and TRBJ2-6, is EADIYQTPRYLVIGTGKKITLECSQTMGHDKMYWYQQDPGMELHLIHYSYGVNSTEKGDLSSESTVSRIRTEHFPLTLESARPSHTSQYLCASSENSGANVLTFGAGSRLTVL.

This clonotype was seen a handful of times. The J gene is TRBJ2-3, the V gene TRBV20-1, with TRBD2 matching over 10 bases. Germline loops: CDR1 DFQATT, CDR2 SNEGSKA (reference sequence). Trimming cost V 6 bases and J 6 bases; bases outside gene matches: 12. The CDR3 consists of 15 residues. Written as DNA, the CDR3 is TGCAGTGCGAAGCGGGGGGGCAACAAGATTGATACGCAGTATTTT. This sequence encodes CSAKRGGNKIDTQYF.

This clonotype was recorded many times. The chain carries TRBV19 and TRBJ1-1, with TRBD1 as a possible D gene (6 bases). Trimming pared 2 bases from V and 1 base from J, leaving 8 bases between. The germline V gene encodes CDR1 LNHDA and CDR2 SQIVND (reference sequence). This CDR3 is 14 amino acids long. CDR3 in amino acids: CASSIRGGNTEAFF. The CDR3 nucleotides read TGTGCCAGTAGTATAAGAGGGGGGAACACTGAAGCTTTCTTT. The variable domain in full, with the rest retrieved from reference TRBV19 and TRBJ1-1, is DGGITQSPKYLFRKEGQNVTLSCEQNLNHDAMYWYRQDPGQGLRLIYYSQIVNDFQKGDIAEGYSVSREKKESFPLTVTSAQKNPTAFYLCASSIRGGNTEAFFGQGTRLTVV.

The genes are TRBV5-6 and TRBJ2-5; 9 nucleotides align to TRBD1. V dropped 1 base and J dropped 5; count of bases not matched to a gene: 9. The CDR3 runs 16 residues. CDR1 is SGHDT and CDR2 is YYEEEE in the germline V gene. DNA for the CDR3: TGTGCCAGCAGCTTGTACCGGACAGGGGTAGGGGAGACCCAGTACTTC. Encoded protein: CASSLYRTGVGETQYF. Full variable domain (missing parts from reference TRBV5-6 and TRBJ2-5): DAGVTQSPTHLIKTRGQQVTLRCSPKSGHDTVSWYQQALGQGPQFIFQYYEEEERQRGNFPDRFSGHQFPNYSSELNVNALLLGDSALYLCASSLYRTGVGETQYFGPGTRLLVL.